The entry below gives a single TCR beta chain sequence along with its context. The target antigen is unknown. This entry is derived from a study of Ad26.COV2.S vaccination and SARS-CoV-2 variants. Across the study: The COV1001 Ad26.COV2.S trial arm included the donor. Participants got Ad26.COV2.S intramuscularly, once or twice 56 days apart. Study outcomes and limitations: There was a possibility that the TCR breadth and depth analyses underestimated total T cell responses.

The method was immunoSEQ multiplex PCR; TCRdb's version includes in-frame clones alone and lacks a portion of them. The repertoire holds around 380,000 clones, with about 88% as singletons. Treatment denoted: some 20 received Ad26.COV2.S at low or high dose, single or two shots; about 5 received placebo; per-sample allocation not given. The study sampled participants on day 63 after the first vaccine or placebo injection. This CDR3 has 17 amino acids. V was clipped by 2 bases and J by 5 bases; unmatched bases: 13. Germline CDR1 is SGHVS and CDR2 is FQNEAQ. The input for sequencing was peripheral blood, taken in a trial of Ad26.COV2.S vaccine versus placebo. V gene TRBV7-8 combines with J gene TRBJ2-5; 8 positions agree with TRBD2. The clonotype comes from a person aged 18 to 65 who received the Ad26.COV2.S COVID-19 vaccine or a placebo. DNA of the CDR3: TGTGCCAGCAGCTTACGGGGGGTTAGCGGGGTCGGGGAGACCCAGTACTTC. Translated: CASSLRGVSGVGETQYF.